The rows below give T cell receptor beta chains drawn from one sample of a study of blood T cell repertoires in COVID-19. Data came from immunoSEQ multiplex PCR; TCRdb stores just in-frame clones and leaves some out. The sample lists approximately 200,000 clones, about 87% occurring once. Sequencing input: PBMCs or T cells enriched from blood (not recorded which). Receptor source: a woman aged 25 to 39 who had been exposed to COVID-19. The conserved cysteine and the conserved F or W are not part of the CDR3 here.

V gene: TRBV5-6
J gene: TRBJ2-1
CDR3 protein: ASSSTGRTKNTEQF

V gene: TRBV12-3/TRBV12-4
J gene: TRBJ1-2
CDR3 protein: ASSFENYGYT

V gene: TRBV19
J gene: TRBJ2-1
CDR3 protein: ASSLQPLTGAAAPEQF

V gene: TRBV2
J gene: TRBJ1-2
CDR3 protein: ASSDWGRGIRSYGYT

V gene: TRBV5-5
J gene: TRBJ2-7
CDR3 protein: ASSLAVVLPTDRYEQY

V gene: TRBV29-1
J gene: TRBJ2-1
CDR3 protein: SVMNLPGLAMNEQF

V gene: TRBV11-2
J gene: TRBJ2-1
CDR3 protein: ASSRGQVGYNEQF

V gene: TRBV20-1
J gene: TRBJ1-4
CDR3 protein: SASVRGYEKLF

V gene: TRBV6-2/TRBV6-3
J gene: TRBJ1-2
CDR3 protein: ASSNPSGGYT

V gene: TRBV5-4
J gene: TRBJ2-2
CDR3 protein: ASSLRAGSNTGELF

V gene: TRBV5-5
J gene: TRBJ2-1
CDR3 protein: ASSLTSGSDEQF

V gene: TRBV7-9
J gene: TRBJ2-7
CDR3 protein: ASSSGTYNYEQY

V gene: TRBV18
J gene: TRBJ1-1
CDR3 protein: ASSQPTGWPEAF

V gene: TRBV6-4
J gene: TRBJ2-1
CDR3 protein: ASSDQRDSRPNEQF

V gene: TRBV6-4
J gene: TRBJ2-1
CDR3 protein: ASSEGLGRYNEQF

V gene: TRBV5-5
J gene: TRBJ2-7
CDR3 protein: ASSLAILAGAPEQY

V gene: TRBV27
J gene: TRBJ2-1
CDR3 protein: ASSSGTGTTYNEQF

V gene: TRBV5-1
J gene: TRBJ2-6
CDR3 protein: ASTVRGSGANVLT

V gene: TRBV28
J gene: TRBJ1-3
CDR3 protein: ASSPRDNLGNTIY

V gene: TRBV9
J gene: TRBJ1-6
CDR3 protein: ASSVGTGLGQSSYNSPLH

V gene: TRBV9
J gene: TRBJ2-1
CDR3 protein: ASSVGRGGLALLDEQF

V gene: TRBV10-1
J gene: TRBJ2-3
CDR3 protein: ASSETSAQDTQY

V gene: TRBV6-5
J gene: TRBJ2-7
CDR3 protein: ASSLSGRALYEQY

V gene: TRBV9
J gene: TRBJ2-1
CDR3 protein: ASSVAGGPRNEQF

V gene: TRBV7-9
J gene: TRBJ1-1
CDR3 protein: ASSSLSTADTEAF

V gene: TRBV5-4
J gene: TRBJ2-7
CDR3 protein: ASSLGLGLTLYEQY

V gene: TRBV3-1/TRBV3-2
J gene: TRBJ2-5
CDR3 protein: ASSRGVPETQY

V gene: TRBV9
J gene: TRBJ2-2
CDR3 protein: ASSPGQGGTGELF

V gene: TRBV6-5
J gene: TRBJ1-1
CDR3 protein: ASSFKWTGKATEAF

V gene: TRBV5-5
J gene: TRBJ1-5
CDR3 protein: ASRDDRGGQPQH

V gene: TRBV5-3
J gene: TRBJ1-1
CDR3 protein: ARSFSEGTGSTEAF

V gene: TRBV5-1
J gene: TRBJ2-7
CDR3 protein: ASSKTSGVVYEQY

V gene: TRBV29-1
J gene: TRBJ1-1
CDR3 protein: SVTYGGLYTEAF

V gene: TRBV4-1
J gene: TRBJ1-2
CDR3 protein: ASSHLDSHGYT

V gene: TRBV28
J gene: TRBJ1-2
CDR3 protein: ASRNLLTGLYGYT

V gene: TRBV5-1
J gene: TRBJ2-3
CDR3 protein: ASRSGTSGRADTQY

V gene: TRBV10-2
J gene: TRBJ1-2
CDR3 protein: ASSLGGDHGYT

V gene: TRBV19
J gene: TRBJ2-5
CDR3 protein: ASSIGTSRETQY

V gene: TRBV6-1
J gene: TRBJ2-5
CDR3 protein: ASSEDRWAETQY

V gene: TRBV9
J gene: TRBJ1-2
CDR3 protein: ASSVVPNTGGINYGYT

V gene: TRBV28
J gene: TRBJ1-1
CDR3 protein: ASRMYRGEAF

V gene: TRBV19
J gene: TRBJ2-7
CDR3 protein: ASSGSGLYYEQY

V gene: TRBV19
J gene: TRBJ1-1
CDR3 protein: ASSGMGPHASEAF

V gene: TRBV11-2
J gene: TRBJ1-1
CDR3 protein: ASSAGQGARTEAF

V gene: TRBV30
J gene: TRBJ1-3
CDR3 protein: AWSGRGNTIY

V gene: TRBV5-1
J gene: TRBJ2-7
CDR3 protein: ASSASIAGGGEQY

V gene: TRBV28
J gene: TRBJ1-5
CDR3 protein: ASRTGYQPQH

V gene: TRBV25-1
J gene: TRBJ2-2
CDR3 protein: ASNAWEGSTGELF

V gene: TRBV6-6
J gene: TRBJ2-3
CDR3 protein: ASVASGSKADTQY

V gene: TRBV4-2
J gene: TRBJ1-5
CDR3 protein: ASSPGQGANQPQH

V gene: TRBV6-5
J gene: TRBJ1-2
CDR3 protein: ASRSEQHINYGYT

V gene: TRBV6-5
J gene: TRBJ2-7
CDR3 protein: ASTLGHEQY

V gene: TRBV6-5
J gene: TRBJ2-2
CDR3 protein: ASSYSGQVFTGELF

V gene: TRBV28
J gene: TRBJ1-2
CDR3 protein: ASSAGQGAYGYT